Following are 23 T cell receptor beta chains from one sample sequenced in a study of CD8 T cells in Susac syndrome. Reverse transcription of 0.5 to 1 ug RNA was performed with random hexamers. TCRdb reprocessed the immunoSEQ multiplex PCR reads with MiXCR, giving one entry per CDR3 protein. The sample comprises 150,000 to 200,000 distinct CDR3 sequences, around nine tenths of which are singletons, and about 0.09% rests with the top ten. The material sequenced was CD4+ T cells from PBMCs. The receptors stem from a human donor with Susac syndrome.

This chain uses TRBV5-1 with TRBJ1-2; 10 bases are a match to TRBD1. The CDR3 spans 14 residues. Trimming cost V 4 bases and J 3 bases; bases outside gene matches: 3. Germline CDR1 is SGHRS and CDR2 is YFSETQ. CDR3: CASSGGTGDYGYTF. The CDR3 bases are TGCGCCAGCAGCGGGGGGACAGGGGACTATGGCTACACCTTC.

A single count supports this clonotype. The chain has TRBV3-1 and TRBJ2-5, with TRBD1 matching over 8 bases. In germline, CDR1 is LGHDT, CDR2 YNNKEL (reference sequence). The J segment lost 5 bases and the V segment lost 4 bases, leaving 9 bases of the junction unmatched. This CDR3 is built from 15 residues. The CDR3 bases are TGTGCCAGCAGCCCCCGGCAGGGGGCGCGGGAGACCCAGTACTTC. Protein: CASSPRQGARETQYF.

This clonotype occurred a few times. This chain uses TRBV6-2 or TRBV6-3 with TRBJ2-7, with D maybe TRBD2 (5 bases). The CDR3 is 19 amino acids. The germline CDR1 and CDR2 sequences are MNHEY and SVGEGT. V was cut by 2 bases and J by 0 bases, with 23 bases left in between. This chain's CDR3 is CASSYPRLSGLLSSYEQYF. In nucleotides, the CDR3 is TGTGCCAGCAGTTACCCTCGGCTGAGTGGACTTCTGAGCTCCTACGAGCAGTACTTC.

The chain combines TRBV19 with TRBJ2-7; D gene uncertain. Germline V gene lookup returns CDR1 LNHDA and CDR2 SQIVND (reference sequence). This CDR3 region has 14 residues. V gave up 5 bases and J gave up 2 bases, with 13 bases separating them. The DNA of the CDR3 is TGTGCCAGTAGTGCAGGTCACAGAGCCTACGAGCAGTACTTC. Translating gives CASSAGHRAYEQYF.

This clonotype came up a few times. The chain employs TRBV29-1 and TRBJ1-3; no firm D call. This CDR3 is built from 12 residues. In germline, CDR1 is SQVTM, CDR2 ANQGSEA. Trimming shortened V by 4 bases and J by 4 bases, and 8 bases separated the two germline ends. This chain's CDR3 is CSVAQLGNTIYF. CDR3 bases: TGCAGCGTTGCGCAACTCGGAAACACCATATATTTT.

V usage is TRBV5-6 and J usage is TRBJ1-5; D is ambiguous. Trimming removed 3 bases from V and 7 bases from J, with 17 bases in between. This CDR3 has 15 amino acids. Per germline, CDR1 SGHDT and CDR2 YYEEEE. CDR3: CASSSIASNHQPQHF. Written as DNA, the CDR3 is TGTGCCAGCAGCTCAATAGCGTCAAACCACCAGCCCCAGCATTTT.

The V gene is TRBV12-3 or TRBV12-4, the J gene TRBJ1-3; D is ambiguous. Trimming removed 10 bases at V and 4 bases at J, with 14 bases between. The CDR3 has 13 residues. CDR3 DNA sequence: TGTGCCACCACATGGAGCTCAGGAAACACCATATATTTT. Residues: CATTWSSGNTIYF.

This clonotype is a singleton in its sample. The chain employs TRBV12-3 or TRBV12-4 and TRBJ1-5; tentative D call: TRBD1 (5 bases). The CDR3 consists of 19 residues. V lost 3 bases to trimming and J lost 0 bases, with 21 bases between them. Here the CDR3 DNA reads TGTGCCAGCAGTTTCTCGTGGGAGACAGTACCTAATAGCAATCAGCCCCAGCATTTT. It codes for CASSFSWETVPNSNQPQHF.

The chain couples TRBV4-1 to TRBJ2-2; no reliable D call. The V end was cut by 1 base, the J end by 4 bases, with 10 bases between. Germline-derived CDR1 and CDR2 are MGHRA and YSYEKL. The CDR3 covers 15 residues. In nucleotides, the CDR3 is TGCGCCAGCAGCCAAGTGGGCAGCACCACCGGGGAGCTGTTTTTT. It specifies CASSQVGSTTGELFF.

The CDR3 sequence: CASSERDRTFSGNTIYF. CDR3 DNA sequence: TGTGCCAGCAGCGAGAGGGACCGCACTTTCTCTGGAAACACCATATATTTT. The V call is TRBV9, the J call TRBJ1-3, with D possibly being TRBD1 (5 bases). Germline CDR1 SGDLS, CDR2 YYNGEE. The V and J ends lost 3 bases and 0 bases respectively, with 16 bases between them. The CDR3 is 17 amino acids.

This clonotype has just a few counts. The CDR3 loop is CASSLEGVGNNSPLHF. In DNA form, the CDR3 reads TGTGCCAGCAGCTTAGAGGGTGTAGGAAATAATTCACCCCTCCACTTT. The chain recombines TRBV7-9 with TRBJ1-6; no reliable D call. This CDR3 has 16 residues. CDR1 and CDR2 from the germline V gene are SEHNR and FQNEAQ (reference sequence). Trimming removed 1 base from V and 5 bases from J, with 12 bases in between.

The chain links TRBV5-6 to TRBJ1-4; 9 bases map to TRBD1. The germline gives CDR1 SGHDT, CDR2 YYEEEE. V shed 2 bases, J shed 8 bases, and the junction held 7 bases outside the gene matches. The CDR3 is 15 residues long. The CDR3 region is CASSLTGTGWEKLFF. The CDR3 DNA sequence: TGTGCCAGCAGCTTAACCGGGACAGGGTGGGAAAAACTGTTTTTT.

This chain joins TRBV29-1 and TRBJ2-3; D tentatively fits TRBD1 or TRBD2 (6 bases each). In germline, CDR1 is SQVTM, CDR2 ANQGSEA. The CDR3 consists of 14 residues. The V and J ends lost 4 bases and 2 bases respectively, with 13 bases between them. The CDR3 protein is CSVGGGGTTDTQYF. CDR3 DNA sequence: TGCAGCGTTGGTGGAGGGGGGACCACAGATACGCAGTATTTT.

The gene calls are TRBV4-1 and TRBJ2-7; tentatively, D is TRBD1 (5 bases). The CDR3 extends over 17 amino acids. V was pared by 1 base and J by 3 bases, with 19 bases between. The germline gives CDR1 MGHRA, CDR2 YSYEKL. The DNA for the CDR3 is TGCGCCAGCAGCCAAGTATTTGCCAGGGCCGGTAACTACGAGCAGTACTTC. It translates to CASSQVFARAGNYEQYF.

The chain has TRBV7-2 and TRBJ2-4; D not certain. Germline loops: CDR1 SGHTA, CDR2 FQGNSA. CDR3 size: 13 residues. The germline V and J ends were trimmed by 1 base and 8 bases, with 9 bases remaining between them. The CDR3 spells CASSLVGYDIQYF. The CDR3 DNA reads as TGTGCCAGCAGCTTAGTGGGTTACGACATTCAGTACTTC.

J is TRBJ2-7 and V is TRBV5-6; tentatively, D is TRBD1 (5 bases). The CDR3 runs 14 residues. V dropped 4 bases and J dropped 4 bases, with 15 bases sitting between them. CDR1 and CDR2 from the germline V gene are SGHDT and YYEEEE. Here the CDR3 DNA reads TGTGCCAGCAGCCGAACACACCAGGGTTACGAGCAGTACTTC. Amino acid sequence: CASSRTHQGYEQYF.

The chain has TRBV3-1 and TRBJ2-5; TRBD2 matches at 7 bases. The CDR3 extends over 15 amino acids. Germline V gene lookup returns CDR1 LGHDT and CDR2 YNNKEL (reference sequence). V shed 4 bases and J 5 bases; nucleotides not matched to a gene: 10. Written as DNA, the CDR3 is TGTGCCAGCAGCCGTGGGGGAGGGGCCCGGGAGACCCAGTACTTC. It specifies CASSRGGGARETQYF.

The chain links TRBV2 to TRBJ2-2; 7 bases fit TRBD2. The junction had 7 bases not matched to a gene; V was cut back by 3 bases and J by 6 bases. Germline V CDR1 and CDR2: SNHLY, FYNNEI. There are 15 residues in the CDR3. The CDR3, as DNA: TGTGCCAGCAGTGAGGGTTTTGCGGGGGCCGGGGAGCTGTTTTTT. It translates to CASSEGFAGAGELFF.

The chain uses TRBV11-2 and TRBJ2-3, with 8 bases lining up with TRBD2. J lost 6 bases, V lost 5 bases, and 10 bases had no gene match. The CDR3 has 15 residues. Germline CDR1 and CDR2: SGHAT and FQNNGV. The CDR3 DNA reads as TGTGCCAGCAGCCCTCAGGCGGGGGGATGGGATACGCAGTATTTT. Translation gives CASSPQAGGWDTQYF. Filled out from reference TRBV11-2 and TRBJ2-3, the complete variable domain reads EAGVAQSPRYKIIEKRQSVAFWCNPISGHATLYWYQQILGQGPKLLIQFQNNGVVDDSQLPKDRFSAERLKGVDSTLKIQPAKLEDSAVYLCASSPQAGGWDTQYFGPGTRLTVL.

The chain couples TRBV2 to TRBJ2-1, with 7 positions matching TRBD1. The CDR3 totals 15 residues. V lost 10 bases and J lost 5; bases outside the gene matches: 14. Germline CDR1 reads SNHLY; CDR2 reads FYNNEI. The CDR3 sequence is CATRVETGINNEQFF. The DNA of the CDR3 is TGTGCCACCCGGGTGGAGACAGGGATCAACAATGAGCAGTTCTTC.

The chain combines TRBV3-1 with TRBJ2-5; 9 bases align to TRBD1. V was pared by 2 bases and J by 5 bases, with 6 bases of the junction left unmatched. Germline CDR1 is LGHDT and CDR2 is YNNKEL (reference sequence). This CDR3 spans 15 amino acids. DNA of the CDR3: TGTGCCAGCAGCCAACTACAGGGGGCGGCGGAGACCCAGTACTTC. Translating gives CASSQLQGAAETQYF.

The V call is TRBV4-1, the J call TRBJ2-3; tentative D call: TRBD1 (5 bases). Trimming cost V 1 base and J 1 base, with 6 bases left between them. The CDR3 sequence is 14 residues long. Germline V gives CDR1 MGHRA, CDR2 YSYEKL. The CDR3 is CASSQVTGTDTQYF. For the CDR3, the DNA is TGCGCCAGCAGCCAAGTGACAGGCACAGATACGCAGTATTTT.

This clonotype was recorded only once. The genes are TRBV6-1 and TRBJ1-5; D perhaps matches TRBD1 (5 bases). CDR1 and CDR2 (germline): MNHNS, SASEGT. This CDR3 comprises 16 residues. The ends were cut back, 1 base at V and 3 bases at J, with 13 bases in the middle. The CDR3 loop reads CASSEVGRENNQPQHF. CDR3 nucleotide sequence: TGTGCCAGCAGTGAAGTGGGCAGGGAGAACAATCAGCCCCAGCATTTT.